Listed below are T cell receptor beta chains from one sample, sequenced in a study of CDR3 diversity in severe acne. A single record per CDR3 protein comes from TCRdb applying MiXCR to the PCR reads. The sample contains about 86,000 distinct CDR3 sequences, under 60% of which appear only once. The source material was blood. These receptors were taken from a male donor in good health, without acne. Both conserved end residues are part of each CDR3. Fields, in order: V gene, J gene, D gene, clone size, CDR3 DNA, CDR3 protein. D genes are given only for firm matches. The size field is filled for only some rows; it gives once, few, many or a size class.

TRBV24-1	TRBJ1-5	NA	many	TGTGCCACCAGTGGGCACACAGACTATCAGCCCCAGCATTTT	CATSGHTDYQPQHF
TRBV20-1	TRBJ2-7	TRBD2	few	TGCAGTGCCCGCGGGAGTTCCTACGAGCAGTACTTC	CSARGSSYEQYF
TRBV20-1	TRBJ2-7	TRBD2	NA	TGCAGTGCGGAATTAGCGGGAGGGCCGGATGAGCAGTACTTC	CSAELAGGPDEQYF
TRBV11-2	TRBJ2-3	TRBD2	NA	TGTGCCAGCAGCTATGGGGGACTAGCGGGACGGGGAGATACGCAGTATTTT	CASSYGGLAGRGDTQYF
TRBV7-2	TRBJ2-2	TRBD2	many	TGTGCCAGCAGCTTCGGCCTAGCGGGGAACACCGGGGAGCTGTTTTTT	CASSFGLAGNTGELFF
TRBV29-1	TRBJ1-1	NA	NA	TGCAGCGTTGAAGATCACACCCCGGGGACTGAAGCTTTCTTT	CSVEDHTPGTEAFF
TRBV20-1	TRBJ2-7	TRBD1	NA	TGCAGTGCTAGGGGGACAGGGGGCTTCGTCTACGAGCAGTACTTC	CSARGTGGFVYEQYF
TRBV4-1	TRBJ1-3	NA	NA	TGCGCCAGCAGCCAAGTGCGGGGGAACACCATATATTTT	CASSQVRGNTIYF
TRBV19	TRBJ2-7	TRBD1	once	TGTGCCAGTAGTTTTGGACAGGCCCTCTACGAGCAGTACTTC	CASSFGQALYEQYF
TRBV29-1	TRBJ2-7	TRBD1	NA	TGCAGCGCCAAGACAGGGGATGGCGAGCAGTACTTC	CSAKTGDGEQYF
TRBV24-1	TRBJ2-5	NA	NA	TGTGCCACCAGTGCTCTGGAACAGCAAGAGACCCAGTACTTC	CATSALEQQETQYF
TRBV12-3/TRBV12-4	TRBJ1-1	NA	many	TGTGCCAGCAGTTTTTTCGCCGAACTCTATCGTGAAGCTTTCTTT	CASSFFAELYREAFF
TRBV7-3	TRBJ2-1	NA	many	TGTGCCAGCAGCTTAAAAGGGACGGGGCAACGGTTCAGCTCCTACAATGAGCAGTTCTTC	CASSLKGTGQRFSSYNEQFF
TRBV11-2	TRBJ2-2	TRBD2	many	TGTGCCAGCAGCTCCGACTGGGGTAGCGGGGGAGGGGCCGGGGAGCTGTTTTTT	CASSSDWGSGGGAGELFF
TRBV10-3	TRBJ2-7	TRBD1	medium-sized	TGTGCCATCAGTGCGGAACAGGGGCGATCCAGCGAGCAGTACTTC	CAISAEQGRSSEQYF
TRBV11-2	TRBJ2-1	TRBD2	NA	TGTGCCAGCAGCCCTAGGAACGGGGGGAATGAGCAGTTCTTC	CASSPRNGGNEQFF
TRBV19	TRBJ2-7	TRBD1	NA	TGTGCCAGTAGTCCCTACACAGGGGGCGAGCAGTACTTC	CASSPYTGGEQYF
TRBV6-5	TRBJ2-1	TRBD2	NA	TGTGCCAGCAGCCTCCTAGCGGGAGTATATGAGCAGTTCTTC	CASSLLAGVYEQFF
TRBV6-1	TRBJ2-7	NA	few	TGTGCCAGCAGTGAACTCCAAGGCGAGCAGTACTTC	CASSELQGEQYF
TRBV10-3	TRBJ2-3	NA	medium-sized	TGTGCCATCAGTGACCGGGACCCGAGAACAGATACGCAGTATTTT	CAISDRDPRTDTQYF
TRBV5-1	TRBJ2-3	TRBD2	NA	TGCGCCAGCAGCTTTCGGGGGGAGTTTTTCACAGATACGCAGTATTTT	CASSFRGEFFTDTQYF
TRBV19	TRBJ2-1	TRBD2	NA	TGTGCCAGTAGTACACTAGCGGGGGCGTATCCGGTTGAGCAGTTCTTC	CASSTLAGAYPVEQFF
TRBV4-2	TRBJ2-1	NA	many	TGTGCCAGCAGCCAAGGCGATAGGGAGTTACCGCCCAATGAGCAGTTCTTC	CASSQGDRELPPNEQFF
TRBV7-9	TRBJ2-5	NA	many	TGTGCCAGCAGCCCCGTTCGGGGGGAGACCCAGTACTTC	CASSPVRGETQYF
TRBV6-5	TRBJ1-2	NA	many	TGTGCCAGCAGGCCACGCAGGACGTCAGAAAAGCCTCCTAACTATGGCTACACCTTC	CASRPRRTSEKPPNYGYTF
TRBV12-3/TRBV12-4	TRBJ2-2	NA	few	TGTGCCAGCACCATTAACACCGGGGAGCTGTTTTTT	CASTINTGELFF
TRBV19	TRBJ2-1	NA	many	TGTGCCAGTAGTATGGGCGTCTACAATGAGCAGTTCTTC	CASSMGVYNEQFF
TRBV11-2	TRBJ1-5	NA	NA	TGTGCCAGCAGTGAACATCAGGGGAGCAATCGGCCCCAGCATTTT	CASSEHQGSNRPQHF
TRBV9	TRBJ2-3	NA	many	TGTGCCAGCAGCGTCCTCGGCGCGGGGAGCACAGATACGCAGTATTTT	CASSVLGAGSTDTQYF
TRBV3-1	TRBJ1-2	NA	NA	TGTGCCAGCAGCCAATTGCGGGCCAACTATGGCTACACCTTC	CASSQLRANYGYTF
TRBV7-9	TRBJ2-3	TRBD1	few	TGTGCCAGCAGCTGGGACCGGGACAGCTTCACAGATACGCAGTATTTT	CASSWDRDSFTDTQYF
TRBV28	TRBJ2-1	NA	many	TGTGCCAGCAGTTTTTTGTTCGTAGGGACGCCAAGTAATGAGCAGTTCTTC	CASSFLFVGTPSNEQFF
TRBV12-3/TRBV12-4	TRBJ1-6	TRBD1	NA	TGTGCCAGCGGGACAGTCTATAATTCACCCCTCCACTTT	CASGTVYNSPLHF
TRBV7-6	TRBJ2-5	TRBD2	many	TGTGCCAGCAGCCCTGGTGGGCTAGCGGGGGGGTACCAAGAGACCCAGTACTTC	CASSPGGLAGGYQETQYF
TRBV7-9	TRBJ2-1	NA	NA	TGTGCCAGCAGCCATGGGACAGGCGGGAGTAATGAGCAGTTCTTC	CASSHGTGGSNEQFF
TRBV7-8	TRBJ1-1	NA	once	TGTGCCAGCAGCTTAGCTAAGAACACTGAAGCTTTCTTT	CASSLAKNTEAFF
TRBV25-1	TRBJ1-1	TRBD1	many	TGTGCCAGCAGTCAACGGGGACAGGACACTGAAGCTTTCTTT	CASSQRGQDTEAFF
TRBV2	TRBJ2-7	NA	NA	TGTGCCAGCAGTTCAGGGCAGGGAGGCGACGAGCAGTACTTC	CASSSGQGGDEQYF
TRBV24-1	TRBJ1-2	NA	few	TGTGCCACCAGTGATGGGGACCCGTATGGCTACACCTTC	CATSDGDPYGYTF
TRBV7-9	TRBJ2-7	TRBD2	NA	TGCGCCAGCAGCTCCCGGACCTTAGCGGGGGGGGCTATCTACGAGCAGTACTTC	CASSSRTLAGGAIYEQYF
TRBV5-6	TRBJ2-7	TRBD1	few	TGTGCCAGCAGCAGGGGGACAGGGCTTACCTACGAGCAGTACTTC	CASSRGTGLTYEQYF
TRBV9	TRBJ1-1	TRBD1	NA	TGTGCCAGCAGCCCCGGGACAGGGTCGGGGACTGAAGCTTTCTTT	CASSPGTGSGTEAFF
TRBV20-1	TRBJ2-3	NA	NA	TGCAGTGCTAGAGATCAGGGGGGTTGGAGCCACAGGGATACGCAGTATTTT	CSARDQGGWSHRDTQYF
TRBV25-1	TRBJ1-2	TRBD1	once	TGTGCCAGCAGCTTATTAGGGGGCGTTAACTATGGCTACACCTTC	CASSLLGGVNYGYTF
TRBV7-2	TRBJ2-3	TRBD2	NA	TGTGCCAGCAGCTTAGCTAGCGGGGTGGATACGCAGTATTTT	CASSLASGVDTQYF
TRBV20-1	TRBJ2-7	TRBD1	NA	TGCAGTGCTAGAGATCCTTCGGACAGGGCGGGCGAGCAGTACTTC	CSARDPSDRAGEQYF
TRBV10-3	TRBJ1-2	TRBD1	NA	TGTGCCATCAGTGAGTCGGGGGGACAGTGGAACTATGGCTACACCTTC	CAISESGGQWNYGYTF
TRBV7-2	TRBJ2-5	NA	NA	TGTGCATCATCACTCGGGGTCTCAGACCCGTGGGAGACCCAGTACTTC	CASSLGVSDPWETQYF
TRBV7-2	TRBJ2-7	NA	NA	TGTGCCAGCAGCTTCTTAGGGGGAAGCTCCTACGAGCAGTACTTC	CASSFLGGSSYEQYF
TRBV20-1	TRBJ1-4	NA	NA	TGCAGTGCTAGAATAGGGGCAGGGCGCACCCCAACTAATGAAAAACTGTTTTTT	CSARIGAGRTPTNEKLFF
TRBV20-1	TRBJ2-3	TRBD2	NA	TGCAGTGCTACTAGCGGGAGTGTCGGGACAGATACGCAGTATTTT	CSATSGSVGTDTQYF
TRBV9	TRBJ2-3	TRBD1	many	TGTGCCAGCAGCAAGAGGACAGGGGGAATATATGATACGCAGTATTTT	CASSKRTGGIYDTQYF
TRBV20-1	TRBJ2-3	NA	NA	TGCAGTGCGGAGGACACGCGAATGACGAGACGGCGAGGTACGCAGTATTTT	CSAEDTRMTRRRGTQYF
TRBV14	TRBJ2-7	NA	NA	NA	CDSSFYICSARLAGNYEQYF
TRBV20-1	TRBJ1-1	NA	NA	TGCAGTGCTAGTATTGGCCCCGGAGGCCATGCGGCTGAAGCTTTCTTT	CSASIGPGGHAAEAFF
TRBV6-5	TRBJ1-1	NA	many	TGTGCCAGCAGTTACTCGGCAGCCAGTATGAACACTGAAGCTTTCTTT	CASSYSAASMNTEAFF
TRBV25-1	TRBJ1-1	NA	many	TGTGCCAGCAGTGAACGGGGCAGGGCCATTTCGGGGGACACTGAAGCTTTCTTT	CASSERGRAISGDTEAFF
TRBV19	TRBJ2-7	TRBD2	NA	TGTGCCAGCCGGCCGGGACTAGGCGCTAATGAGCAGTACTTC	CASRPGLGANEQYF
TRBV29-1	TRBJ2-7	TRBD1	once	TGCAGCGTTGGAACAGGGACAGGGGGAGACGAGCAGTACTTC	CSVGTGTGGDEQYF